One and the same sample provided the 23 T cell receptor beta chains below, sequenced in a study of blood T cells in healthy people across ages. The use of a sample-barcoded 5' primer and a J-beta primer mix characterized a second PCR of roughly 7 to 12 cycles. TCRdb analysed the 5' RACE reads with MiXCR anew, one entry per CDR3 protein. Of around 800,000 distinct CDR3 sequences in the sample, approximately 53% are singletons; the top ten hold about 38%. The sample was blood. The receptor set was obtained from a man older than 75 in good health.

The count of this clonotype is one. This chain links TRBV9 with TRBJ2-1; 10 bases are a match to TRBD2. CDR3 length equals 15 residues. J gave up 5 bases and V 3 bases, and 5 bases lay outside the gene matches. Per germline, CDR1 SGDLS and CDR2 YYNGEE. The CDR3 here is CASSAGLAPNNEQFF. The DNA of the CDR3 is TGTGCCAGCAGCGCGGGACTAGCGCCAAACAATGAGCAGTTCTTC.

This clonotype was counted between two and nine times. The rearrangement links TRBV29-1 to TRBJ2-7; maybe TRBD2 (5 bases). The J call could be wrong; TRBJ2-5 is a better fit for the DNA end. This CDR3 has 13 residues. Germline V gives CDR1 SQVTM, CDR2 ANQGSEA. The CDR3 spells CSVDEGLRLTQYF. In DNA, the CDR3 is TGCAGCGTTGATGAGGGCCTAAGACTGACCCAGTACTTC.

The chain recombines TRBV5-4 with TRBJ2-7; 8 nucleotides align to TRBD2. The CDR3 totals 16 residues. In germline, CDR1 is SGHNT, CDR2 YYREEE (reference sequence). V shed 3 bases, J shed 2 bases, and the junction held 10 bases outside the gene matches. CDR3 nucleotides: TGTGCCAGCAGCTCCCAGACACCGGGAGGGACCTACGAGCAGTACTTC. It is translated as CASSSQTPGGTYEQYF.

There are a few counts of this clonotype. This chain joins TRBV29-1 and TRBJ1-4; D not certain. CDR3 length: 12 amino acids. Germline V CDR1 and CDR2: SQVTM, ANQGSEA. V lost 3 bases and J lost 4, with 6 bases in between. This CDR3 is CSVESSNEKLFF. CDR3 bases: TGCAGCGTTGAGTCGAGTAATGAAAAACTGTTTTTT.

In this sample, this clonotype turned up once. A much larger clone differs by one base, so this may be a read error. This chain connects TRBV25-1 to TRBJ1-2; weak D call: TRBD1 (5 bases). The CDR3 totals 14 residues. Germline CDR1 and CDR2: MGHDK and SYGVNS. V was cut by 4 bases and J by 6 bases, with 15 bases left in between. This CDR3 is CASSGLDIKNGYTF. The CDR3 nucleotides are TGTGCCAGCAGTGGATTGGACATAAAGAATGGCTACACCTTC.

The rearrangement joins TRBV20-1 to TRBJ2-4; perhaps D is TRBD1 or TRBD2 (6 bases each). V lost 3 bases and J 13 bases, leaving 25 bases between the germline ends. In germline, CDR1 is DFQATT, CDR2 SNEGSKA (reference sequence). CDR3 size: 15 residues. CDR3 nucleotides: TGCAGTGCTAGGGAGACTGGAGGGGGTTACAATGAGCAGTACTTC. It specifies CSARETGGGYNEQYF.

This chain uses TRBV19 with TRBJ1-1; D uncertain. The CDR3 contains 14 residues. V lost 3 bases and J lost 2, with 10 bases in between. The germline gives CDR1 LNHDA, CDR2 SQIVND (reference sequence). The CDR3 nucleotides are TGTGCCAGTAGTATGGTGGGCGTTAACACTGAAGCTTTCTTT. This sequence encodes CASSMVGVNTEAFF.

This clonotype was counted only a few times. CDR3: CASSLALGRDNEQFF. The CDR3 coding sequence is TGTGCCAGCAGCTTAGCCCTGGGACGGGACAATGAGCAGTTCTTC. V gene TRBV7-6 combines with J gene TRBJ2-1, with D perhaps TRBD1 or TRBD2 (5 bases each). This CDR3 has 15 residues. Per the germline V gene, CDR1 is SGHVS and CDR2 is FNYEAQ. V was trimmed by 0 bases and J by 5 bases, leaving 11 bases between them.

The chain couples TRBV4-2 to TRBJ2-7; no reliable D call. Matching the DNA end better, TRBJ2-5 makes the J call doubtful. From germline, CDR1 is LGHNA and CDR2 YNFKEQ. The CDR3 totals 14 residues. In DNA, the CDR3 is TGTGCCAGCAGCCCTAAAAGTAGGCAAGAGACCCAGTACTTC. It yields the protein CASSPKSRQETQYF.

The chain links TRBV29-1 to TRBJ2-2, with 9 bases that match TRBD2. With 4 bases clipped from V and 6 bases from J, the junction kept 6 bases outside the gene matches. The germline gives CDR1 SQVTM, CDR2 ANQGSEA. The CDR3 has 14 amino acids. CDR3 coding DNA: TGCAGCGTTGGTCTAGCGGGAAAATCCGGGGAGCTGTTTTTT. Protein product: CSVGLAGKSGELFF.

V gene TRBV21-1 combines with J gene TRBJ1-5; TRBD1 is the table's D call, not checked against the DNA. TRBV21-1 is classified as a pseudogene. CDR3 length: 15 residues. CDR3 protein: CASVSIRDPQQPQHF. CDR3 nucleotides: TGTGCCAGTGTATCTATCCGGGACCCGCAACAGCCCCAGCATTTT.

This clonotype was seen a handful of times. The chain links TRBV7-2 to TRBJ1-5; D perhaps matches TRBD1 (5 bases). The CDR3 runs 16 residues. Germline V CDR1 and CDR2: SGHTA, FQGNSA. Trimming removed 3 bases at V and 4 bases at J, with 16 bases between. The chain's CDR3 is CASSLQLGRANQPQHF. The CDR3 DNA follows: TGTGCCAGCAGCTTGCAGTTGGGCAGGGCTAATCAGCCCCAGCATTTT.

The chain couples TRBV12-3 or TRBV12-4 to TRBJ1-3, with D perhaps TRBD1 (5 bases). Between the trimmed V and J ends, which lost 5 bases and 4 bases, there was a span of 9 bases. The CDR3 sequence is 13 residues long. CDR3 sequence (DNA): TGTGCCAGCAGTACGGGGGTGGGAAACACCATATATTTT. Amino acid sequence: CASSTGVGNTIYF.

V and J are TRBV4-2 and TRBJ2-2; 7 positions agree with TRBD2. Germline CDR1 reads LGHNA; CDR2 reads YNFKEQ. Trimming removed 10 bases from V and 5 bases from J; junction bases left unmatched: 13. The CDR3 consists of 15 residues. The CDR3 reads CATQLSGTGTGELFF. CDR3 nucleotide sequence: TGTGCCACCCAACTAAGCGGGACTGGGACCGGGGAGCTGTTTTTT.

This clonotype was observed a few times. The chain carries TRBV20-1 and TRBJ2-5; 7 bases are shared with TRBD1. The CDR3 has 15 residues. Unmatched junction bases numbered 19, after V lost 4 bases and J lost 11 bases. In germline, CDR1 is DFQATT, CDR2 SNEGSKA (reference sequence). The CDR3 sequence: CSATTGQAGRGEQYF. CDR3 DNA: TGCAGTGCTACCACCGGACAGGCCGGCAGGGGTGAGCAGTACTTC.

The sample holds many counts of this clonotype. The J gene is TRBJ2-1, the V gene TRBV9; D not certain. Looked up from germline, CDR1 is SGDLS and CDR2 is YYNGEE. This CDR3 comprises 14 residues. V was cut by 2 bases and J by 5 bases, with 11 bases left in between. Written as DNA, the CDR3 is TGTGCCAGCAGCGTCCACCCGACTGACAATGAGCAGTTCTTC. Translating it yields CASSVHPTDNEQFF.

The chain recombines TRBV12-3 or TRBV12-4 with TRBJ1-2; D may be TRBD1 (5 bases). The CDR3 spans 14 residues. V lost 1 base and J 8 bases, leaving 14 bases between the germline ends. In DNA form, the CDR3 reads TGTGCCAGCAGTTTAGGGGGCACAGGTTCCGGCTACACCTTC. Its translation: CASSLGGTGSGYTF.

The chain has TRBV28 and TRBJ2-5; 8 positions match TRBD1. CDR1 is MDHEN and CDR2 is SYDVKM in the germline V gene. This CDR3 spans 14 amino acids. With 5 bases clipped from V and 2 bases from J, the junction kept 4 bases outside the gene matches. CDR3 DNA: TGTGCCAGCAGTACAGGGGGTTGGCAAGAGACCCAGTACTTC. It encodes CASSTGGWQETQYF.

Notes on this clonotype: The CDR3 does not end in the conserved phenylalanine or tryptophan, so this is likely a read error. This CDR3 reads CASSYDAGTVYEQYL. The CDR3 bases are TGTGCCAGCAGTTACGATGCCGGGACAGTCTACGAGCAGTACCTC. The chain has TRBV6-6 and TRBJ2-7, with 7 bases identical to TRBD1. Looked up from germline, CDR1 is MNHNY and CDR2 is SVGAGI (reference sequence). The length of the CDR3 is 15 residues. Trimming at V came to 2 bases and at J to 3 bases, leaving 7 bases not matched to a gene.

This clonotype has a handful of counts. The chain carries TRBV7-9 and TRBJ2-7; 8 nucleotides line up with TRBD1. Germline loops: CDR1 SEHNR, CDR2 FQNEAQ (reference sequence). This CDR3 is 14 amino acids long. V lost 5 bases to trimming and J lost 4 bases; unmatched junction nucleotides: 7. The DNA for the CDR3 is TGTGCCAGCAGCCGCGGGACAGGTATTTACGAGCAGTACTTC. It yields the protein CASSRGTGIYEQYF.

The chain uses TRBV6-5 and TRBJ1-1; D not resolved. The germline V gene has CDR1 MNHEY and CDR2 SVGAGI. The CDR3 totals 14 residues. Trimming removed 2 bases at V and 0 bases at J, with 7 bases between. Here the CDR3 DNA reads TGTGCCAGCAGTTACCGTTCGATGAACACTGAAGCTTTCTTT. Protein sequence: CASSYRSMNTEAFF.

As regards this clonotype: An end of the junction differs from the germline gene, which may be a read error. V is TRBV6-5 and J is TRBJ1-2, with unresolved D. The germline V gene encodes CDR1 MNHEY and CDR2 SVGAGI. The length of the CDR3 is 15 residues. The chain's CDR3 is CAGSYSSGPNYGYTF. CDR3 coding DNA: TGTGCCGGCAGTTACTCTTCAGGACCTAACTATGGCTACACCTTC.

The table lists this clonotype with a count of one. This rearrangement joins TRBV7-2 to TRBJ2-1; D is perhaps TRBD2 (5 bases). This CDR3 spans 14 amino acids. Trimming removed 6 bases at V and 13 bases at J, with 22 bases between. Germline loops: CDR1 SGHTA, CDR2 FQGNSA. CDR3 bases: TGTGCCAGCAGACCTCAACCGACCGGGGAGACCCAGTTCTTC. Protein sequence: CASRPQPTGETQFF.